Included here is one TCR beta chain sequence, with context. Its antigen remains unidentified. General observations from the study: The TCR gene usage of tumor memory CD4+ T cells clustered together with blood and lymph node memory CD4+ cells and with lymph node naive CD4+ cells.

This CDR3 spans 13 amino acids. Germline V gives CDR1 MNHEY, CDR2 SMNVEV (reference sequence). V gave up 3 bases and J gave up 3 bases, with 9 bases separating them. TCRdb passed the 5' RACE reads through MiXCR, listing each CDR3 protein once. In the table there are roughly 56,000 distinct CDR3 sequences, about 31% of which are singletons. This chain connects TRBV27 to TRBJ2-7; D is ambiguous. The sequencing sample was made of tumor-infiltrating naive CD4+ T cells sorted from the breast tumor. The subset is: naive CD4+ T cells, CD4+CD45RA+CD25-. The origin of this receptor is a female donor with breast cancer. CDR3 nucleotide sequence: TGTGCCAGCAGTTTTTCTGAGAGCTACGAGCAGTACTTC. Protein sequence: CASSFSESYEQYF.